Below, one T cell receptor beta chain is given with its context. Original handling: How many nucleated cells were present was estimated from reference gene primer amplification. Clones were read by immunoSEQ multiplex PCR, and TCRdb kept only the in-frame ones, dropping some. V, J and clone size were drawn from that table, and D and trimming were deduced from the DNA. In the table there are around 50,000 clones, more than 75% of which are singletons. Trimming pared 2 bases from V and 0 bases from J, leaving 9 bases between. This CDR3 region has 14 residues. The germline CDR1 and CDR2 sequences are GTSNPN and SVGIG (reference sequence). This specimen comes from a study of blood T cell repertoires in COVID-19. Overall study context: Samples came from the United States, Italy and Spain, spanning acute and convalescent COVID-19. PBMCs, B-cell-depleted T cells, or T cells were the source of the cDNA or gDNA that made up the material.

The specimen sequenced was peripheral blood. The TCR originated in a man aged 35-49 years with active COVID-19. J is TRBJ2-3 and V is TRBV30, with a possible D match to TRBD1 (6 bases). The CDR3 nucleotides read TGTGCCTGGAGTAGGGGACAAAGCACAGATACGCAGTATTTT. This encodes CAWSRGQSTDTQYF.